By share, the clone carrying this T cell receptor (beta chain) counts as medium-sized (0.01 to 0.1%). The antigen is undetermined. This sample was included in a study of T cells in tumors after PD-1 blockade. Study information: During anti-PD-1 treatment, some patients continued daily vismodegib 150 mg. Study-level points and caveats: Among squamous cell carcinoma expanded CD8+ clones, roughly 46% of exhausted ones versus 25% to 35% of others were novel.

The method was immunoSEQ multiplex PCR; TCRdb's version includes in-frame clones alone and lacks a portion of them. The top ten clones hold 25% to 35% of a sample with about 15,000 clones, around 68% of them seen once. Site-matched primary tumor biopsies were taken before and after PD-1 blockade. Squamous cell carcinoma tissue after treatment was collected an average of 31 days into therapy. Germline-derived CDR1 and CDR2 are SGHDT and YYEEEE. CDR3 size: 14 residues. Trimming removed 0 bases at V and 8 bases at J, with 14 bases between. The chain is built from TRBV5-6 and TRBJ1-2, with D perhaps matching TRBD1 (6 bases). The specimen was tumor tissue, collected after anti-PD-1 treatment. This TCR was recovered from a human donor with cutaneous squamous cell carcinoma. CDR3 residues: CASSLEGGLGGYTF. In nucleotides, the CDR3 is TGTGCCAGCAGCTTGGAGGGGGGGCTAGGAGGCTACACCTTC.